The 27 T cell receptor beta chains below all came from one sample that was sequenced in a study of radiation and T cells in renal cell carcinoma. The time point: baseline pretreatment blood. This sample's treatment: 15 Gy SBRT to primary tumor, nephrectomy 4 weeks later. Profiling relied on immunoSEQ multiplex PCR, and the TCRdb table lists in-frame clones only, not all of them. This table holds 85,000 to 100,000 clones, approximately 86% found once. The source was blood, collected from a patient whose treatment included radiotherapy and nephrectomy. Every receptor here comes from a man aged 45-65 years with renal cell carcinoma.

The chain is built from TRBV7-8 and TRBJ2-1, with 9 bases fitting TRBD2. V shed 3 bases and J 0 bases; nucleotides not matched to a gene: 3. Germline V gene data show CDR1 as SGHVS and CDR2 as FQNEAQ. This CDR3 is built from 16 residues. The CDR3 nucleotides are TGTGCCAGCAGCTTTGGGCGGGAGGGCTCCTACAATGAGCAGTTCTTC. The encoded protein is CASSFGREGSYNEQFF.

The rearrangement uses TRBV30 and TRBJ2-1; 13 nucleotides match TRBD2. This CDR3 is built from 14 residues. V lost 3 bases, J lost 6 bases, and 2 bases stayed unmatched. In germline, CDR1 is GTSNPN, CDR2 SVGIG (reference sequence). CDR3: CAWRLAGGTNEQFF. The CDR3 coding sequence is TGTGCCTGGAGACTAGCGGGGGGGACCAATGAGCAGTTCTTC.

The rearrangement uses TRBV7-9 and TRBJ1-3; D remains unclear. Trimming removed 2 bases at V and 0 bases at J, with 11 bases between. The CDR3 is 16 residues long. Germline V lookup: CDR1 SEHNR, CDR2 FQNEAQ (reference sequence). The CDR3: CASSLRASFSGNTIYF. In DNA, the CDR3 is TGTGCCAGCAGCTTACGGGCAAGTTTCTCTGGAAACACCATATATTTT.

This clone has just one count. The chain recombines TRBV28 with TRBJ1-2; 7 bases are shared with TRBD1. CDR3 length: 15 amino acids. CDR1 is MDHEN and CDR2 is SYDVKM in the germline V gene. V shed 4 bases, J shed 3 bases, and the junction held 8 bases outside the gene matches. The CDR3 nucleotides read TGTGCCAGCAGTTCGACAGGGCTTCAGTACTATGGCTACACCTTC. Its protein product is CASSSTGLQYYGYTF.

This clone was seen only once. The rearrangement joins TRBV6-5 to TRBJ2-7; D is uncertain. Germline-derived CDR1 and CDR2 are MNHEY and SVGAGI. Trimming pared 7 bases from V and 0 bases from J, leaving 10 bases between. The CDR3 runs 13 residues. CDR3 loop: CASNMVVSYEQYF. In nucleotides, the CDR3 is TGTGCCAGCAACATGGTCGTCTCCTACGAGCAGTACTTC.

The rearrangement links TRBV2 to TRBJ1-1; D is uncertain. Trimming cost V 3 bases and J 1 base, with 9 bases left between them. This CDR3 spans 14 amino acids. Germline V CDR1 and CDR2: SNHLY, FYNNEI. In DNA form, the CDR3 reads TGTGCCAGCAGTGACACAAGAGGGAACACTGAAGCTTTCTTT. Translated, it gives CASSDTRGNTEAFF.

This sequence joins TRBV11-3 and TRBJ2-5, with a tentative D call TRBD1 (6 bases). Deletions cut 3 bases from V and 5 bases from J, with 10 bases between. Germline CDR1 SGHNT, CDR2 YENEEA. The CDR3 contains 13 residues. CDR3: CASSFTGLETQYF. The CDR3 DNA follows: TGTGCCAGCAGCTTTACAGGGTTGGAGACCCAGTACTTC.

The V call is TRBV7-9, the J call TRBJ1-2; D is undetermined. Germline CDR1 is SEHNR and CDR2 is FQNEAQ (reference sequence). V was cut by 0 bases and J by 8 bases, with 16 bases left in between. The CDR3 is made up of 15 amino acids. The CDR3 region is CASSLAPTAMSGYTF. In DNA form, the CDR3 reads TGTGCCAGCAGCTTAGCTCCGACGGCGATGTCCGGCTACACCTTC.

V gene TRBV27 combines with J gene TRBJ2-3, with TRBD2 identical over 8 bases. Germline V gene sequence: CDR1 MNHEY, CDR2 SMNVEV (reference sequence). CDR3 length: 15 amino acids. The J segment lost 6 bases and the V segment lost 5 bases, leaving 10 bases of the junction unmatched. The CDR3 protein is CASSATSGSYDTQYF. As DNA, the CDR3 is TGTGCCAGCAGTGCTACGAGCGGGAGTTACGATACGCAGTATTTT.

This chain joins TRBV30 and TRBJ2-2; D is ambiguous. There are 12 residues in the CDR3. Trimming took off 4 bases at V and 8 bases at J, with 11 bases between the two ends. Germline V gene sequence: CDR1 GTSNPN, CDR2 SVGIG (reference sequence). CDR3 coding DNA: TGTGCCTGGACCCGGGTAGCTGGGGAGCTGTTTTTT. Translating it yields CAWTRVAGELFF.

The chain employs TRBV7-9 and TRBJ2-3; 9 nucleotides line up with TRBD2. The CDR3 runs 16 residues. V lost 2 bases, J lost 2 bases, and 5 bases stayed unmatched. Germline V gene data show CDR1 as SEHNR and CDR2 as FQNEAQ (reference sequence). Written as DNA, the CDR3 is TGTGCCAGCAGCTTAAAGCGGGGGGCCGACACAGATACGCAGTATTTT. Its translation: CASSLKRGADTDTQYF.

Comments on this clone: This specimen includes other DNA sequences encoding the same CDR3. CDR3 amino acids: CASSPPSSYEQYF. CDR3 DNA sequence: TGTGCCAGCTCACCCCCTAGCTCCTACGAGCAGTACTTC. V is TRBV18 and J is TRBJ2-7; D is uncertain. The CDR3 has 13 amino acids. V was shortened by 3 bases and J by 0 bases, with 6 bases between the two germline ends. Germline V gene data show CDR1 as KGHSH and CDR2 as LQKENI.

The chain uses TRBV11-2 and TRBJ1-3; 7 nucleotides align to TRBD1. CDR1 is SGHAT and CDR2 is FQNNGV in the germline V gene. With 6 bases clipped from V and 4 bases from J, the junction kept 9 bases outside the gene matches. The CDR3 covers 15 residues. CDR3 loop: CASRTNRGTGNTIYF. The CDR3 DNA follows: TGTGCCAGCAGAACAAACAGGGGTACAGGAAACACCATATATTTT.

The rearrangement links TRBV7-2 to TRBJ2-3; D tentatively reads TRBD1 or TRBD2 (5 bases each). The germline CDR1 and CDR2 sequences are SGHTA and FQGNSA. CDR3 length equals 14 residues. V was trimmed by 1 base and J by 4 bases, leaving 9 bases between them. The CDR3 DNA follows: TGTGCCAGCAGCTTAGACTGGGGGTCAGATACGCAGTATTTT. Its protein is CASSLDWGSDTQYF. The full variable domain, in which reference TRBV7-2 and TRBJ2-3 provide the parts outside the CDR3, is GAGVSQSPSNKVTEKGKDVELRCDPISGHTALYWYRQSLGQGLEFLIYFQGNSAPDKSGLPSDRFSAERTGGSVSTLTIQRTQQEDSAVYLCASSLDWGSDTQYFGPGTRLTVL.

This chain joins TRBV5-5 and TRBJ2-5; 8 bases fit TRBD1. The germline gives CDR1 SGHKS, CDR2 YYEKEE (reference sequence). V shed 0 bases and J 0 bases; nucleotides not matched to a gene: 7. The CDR3 covers 17 residues. The CDR3 sequence: CASSLGSGGLYQETQYF. In DNA form, the CDR3 reads TGTGCCAGCAGCTTGGGCTCAGGGGGCCTGTACCAAGAGACCCAGTACTTC.

This clone was seen a single time. The chain has TRBV30 and TRBJ2-1, with D possibly TRBD2 on 6 matching bases. The ends were cut back, 5 bases at V and 7 bases at J, with 18 bases in the middle. The CDR3 consists of 14 residues. The germline V gene encodes CDR1 GTSNPN and CDR2 SVGIG (reference sequence). This chain's CDR3 is CAWDRLGLKNEQFF. The DNA of the CDR3 is TGTGCCTGGGACCGACTGGGACTTAAAAATGAGCAGTTCTTC.

The chain links TRBV10-2 to TRBJ2-7, with TRBD2 as a possible D gene (5 bases). CDR3 size: 15 residues. V lost 0 bases and J lost 9, with 18 bases in between. Germline values: CDR1 WSHSY, CDR2 SAAADI. The CDR3, as DNA: TGCGCCAGCAGTGAGTCTCTAGCAAGGAGTTCGGTGCAGTACTTC. This encodes CASSESLARSSVQYF.

The CDR3: CASSLDLLSGANVLTF. CDR3 nucleotide sequence: TGTGCCAGCAGCTTGGATCTGCTTTCTGGGGCCAACGTCCTGACTTTC. The rearrangement uses TRBV5-4 and TRBJ2-6; D is ambiguous. Germline V CDR1 and CDR2: SGHNT, YYREEE (reference sequence). The CDR3 sequence is 16 residues long. Deletions cut 0 bases from V and 1 base from J, with 8 bases between. Filled out from reference TRBV5-4 and TRBJ2-6, the complete variable domain reads ETGVTQSPTHLIKTRGQQVTLRCSSQSGHNTVSWYQQALGQGPQFIFQYYREEENGRGNFPPRFSGLQFPNYSSELNVNALELDDSALYLCASSLDLLSGANVLTFGAGSRLTVL.

This clone was counted a single time. The chain links TRBV6-1 to TRBJ2-1; TRBD2 agrees at 8 bases. CDR1 is MNHNS, CDR2 SASEGT, per germline. This CDR3 contains 14 residues. The V and J ends lost 4 bases and 6 bases, in that order; junction bases with no gene match: 5. CDR3 coding DNA: TGTGCCAGCAGTGGGAGCGGGAGCCCCAATGAGCAGTTCTTC. Residues: CASSGSGSPNEQFF.

This clone occurred once. This chain links TRBV5-1 with TRBJ1-1; TRBD1 aligns across 7 bases. CDR1 and CDR2 from the germline V gene are SGHRS and YFSETQ. The J segment lost 1 base and the V segment lost 4 bases, leaving 7 bases of the junction unmatched. The CDR3 has 15 amino acids. The CDR3 DNA sequence: TGCGCCAGCAGCCGATGGACAGGAGAGAACACTGAAGCTTTCTTT. This gives the protein CASSRWTGENTEAFF.

This clone has a single count. The chain combines TRBV18 with TRBJ1-4; no firm D call. Trimming shortened V by 2 bases and J by 6 bases, and 4 bases separated the two germline ends. The CDR3 consists of 12 residues. In germline, CDR1 is KGHSH, CDR2 LQKENI. CDR3 in DNA: TGTGCCAGCTCACCAAGGGATGAAAAACTGTTTTTT. Translated: CASSPRDEKLFF.

This chain links TRBV6-5 with TRBJ1-2, with unresolved D. The V gene lost 5 bases and the J gene lost 7 bases, with 14 bases spanning the gap. Germline CDR1 and CDR2: MNHEY and SVGAGI. This CDR3 has 13 amino acids. The CDR3 spells CASSKYHLAGYTF. CDR3 nucleotides: TGTGCCAGCAGTAAATACCACCTGGCTGGCTACACCTTC.

This chain links TRBV2 with TRBJ2-2, with a possible D match to TRBD1 (6 bases). There are 14 residues in the CDR3. Germline values: CDR1 SNHLY, CDR2 FYNNEI. V lost 7 bases and J lost 0, with 9 bases in between. DNA for the CDR3: TGTGCCAGCATTGAGGGGGCGAACACCGGGGAGCTGTTTTTT. Protein product: CASIEGANTGELFF.

This sequence joins TRBV5-1 and TRBJ2-7, with 14 bases matching TRBD2. V shed 3 bases and J 3 bases; nucleotides not matched to a gene: 14. Germline-derived CDR1 and CDR2 are SGHRS and YFSETQ. The CDR3 spans 19 residues. The CDR3 is CASSSGDRGLAGVGYEQYF. The CDR3 region has the DNA TGCGCCAGCAGCTCGGGGGACAGGGGACTAGCGGGAGTGGGCTACGAGCAGTACTTC.

The V and J genes are TRBV30 and TRBJ2-7; no firm D call. The germline V gene encodes CDR1 GTSNPN and CDR2 SVGIG (reference sequence). CDR3 length: 13 amino acids. Trimming shortened V by 1 base and J by 0 bases, and 7 bases separated the two germline ends. The CDR3 sequence is CAWSELFSYEQYF. In DNA form, the CDR3 reads TGTGCCTGGAGTGAACTATTCTCCTACGAGCAGTACTTC.

V gene TRBV10-3 combines with J gene TRBJ1-2; a possible D gene is TRBD1 (5 bases). V dropped 11 bases and J dropped 3 bases, with 22 bases sitting between them. CDR1 and CDR2 from the germline V gene are ENHRY and SYGVKD. This CDR3 spans 15 amino acids. The CDR3 DNA sequence: TGTGCCTCAGGGCAGGGAAGAGATCGGGACTATGGCTACACCTTC. Protein product: CASGQGRDRDYGYTF.

The sample holds one count of this clone. This sequence joins TRBV18 and TRBJ1-6; D is unresolved. Trimming pared 0 bases from V and 10 bases from J, leaving 10 bases between. Germline CDR1 reads KGHSH; CDR2 reads LQKENI. The CDR3 contains 14 residues. CDR3 sequence (DNA): TGTGCCAGCTCACCACCCGCGGCACGATCACCCCTCCACTTT. It specifies CASSPPAARSPLHF. The complete variable domain, with remaining parts taken from reference TRBV18 and TRBJ1-6, reads NAGVMQNPRHLVRRRGQEARLRCSPMKGHSHVYWYRQLPEEGLKFMVYLQKENIIDESGMPKERFSAEFPKEGPSILRIQQVVRGDSAAYFCASSPPAARSPLHFGNGTRLTVT.